This TCR beta chain was observed in a study of blood T cell repertoires in COVID-19. The overall study: PBMCs, B-cell-depleted T cells, or T cells were the source of the cDNA or gDNA that made up the material.

In the case of this clone: Other DNA variants within this sample encode the same CDR3.

Repertoires were generated with immunoSEQ multiplex PCR, while TCRdb's copy carries only in-frame clones and drops some. The sample consists of 200,000 to 250,000 clones, about 87% of them appearing once. The germline V gene has CDR1 MNHEY and CDR2 SMNVEV (reference sequence). V shed 4 bases, J shed 7 bases, and the junction held 6 bases outside the gene matches. This CDR3 region has 14 residues. The sample comprised PBMCs or T cells enriched from blood (not recorded which). This chain joins TRBV27 and TRBJ2-1; TRBD2 agrees at 8 bases. The TCR originated in a woman aged 25 to 39 who had recovered from COVID-19. DNA of the CDR3: TGTGCCAGCAGTTCCGGACTAGCCCCTAATGAGCAGTTCTTC. Translating it yields CASSSGLAPNEQFF.